The 8 T cell receptor beta chains reported below all come from one sample, sequenced in a study of cytomegalovirus exposure and HLA in healthy donors. Primers for the PCR totalled 60 Vbeta and 13 Jbeta. Repertoires were generated with immunoSEQ multiplex PCR, while TCRdb's copy carries only in-frame clones and drops some. This table has about 200,000 clones, approximately 86% appearing once. Sequencing was done on a sample of PBMCs. The receptor source for this set is a woman under 40 in good health and CMV-seronegative.

About this clone itself: The sample carries other DNA sequences with the same CDR3. The chain uses TRBV5-1 and TRBJ2-3; 10 bases line up with TRBD2. The V and J ends lost 3 bases and 3 bases, in that order; junction bases with no gene match: 1. The CDR3 has 14 amino acids. Germline CDR1 is SGHRS and CDR2 is YFSETQ. The CDR3 sequence is CASSWTSGTDTQYF. CDR3 in DNA: TGCGCCAGCAGCTGGACTAGCGGAACAGATACGCAGTATTTT.

The gene calls are TRBV2 and TRBJ2-3; D is undetermined. This CDR3 spans 18 amino acids. The germline CDR1 and CDR2 sequences are SNHLY and FYNNEI. V was shortened by 9 bases and J by 3 bases, with 28 bases between the two germline ends. The DNA of the CDR3 is TGTGCCAGGCGAAGTCACGCGGCTACCTTGAGGTATACAGATACGCAGTATTTT. It translates to CARRSHAATLRYTDTQYF.

The sample holds one count of this clone. This sequence joins TRBV11-2 and TRBJ2-4; D gene ambiguous. The V gene lost 5 bases and the J gene lost 6 bases, with 17 bases spanning the gap. Per the germline V gene, CDR1 is SGHAT and CDR2 is FQNNGV. CDR3 size: 15 residues. Here the CDR3 reads CASSHSGRSTNIQYF. DNA for the CDR3: TGTGCCAGCAGCCACTCGGGTCGGTCGACAAACATTCAGTACTTC.

The chain combines TRBV2 with TRBJ2-7, with D unresolved. The CDR3 is 11 residues long. Germline V CDR1 and CDR2: SNHLY, FYNNEI. Trimming cost V 6 bases and J 5 bases, with 8 bases left between them. In DNA form, the CDR3 reads TGTGCCAGCAGCTATGAGGACGAGCAGTACTTC. This codes for CASSYEDEQYF. The full variable domain, completed using reference TRBV2 and TRBJ2-7, is EPEVTQTPSHQVTQMGQEVILRCVPISNHLYFYWYRQILGQKVEFLVSFYNNEISEKSEIFDDQFSVERPDGSNFTLKIRSTKLEDSAMYFCASSYEDEQYFGPGTRLTVT.

V usage is TRBV7-2 and J usage is TRBJ1-1; D might be TRBD1 (5 bases). The CDR3 length is 16 residues. CDR1 and CDR2 (germline): SGHTA, FQGNSA. V lost 5 bases and J 4 bases, leaving 20 bases between the germline ends. DNA for the CDR3: TGTGCCAGCAGCCCGAAGCCCCGGGACTCCAGCACTGAAGCTTTCTTT. This translates into CASSPKPRDSSTEAFF.

The V gene is TRBV18, the J gene TRBJ2-1, with TRBD2 as a possible D gene (5 bases). V was pared by 3 bases and J by 7 bases, with 10 bases between. This CDR3 has 13 amino acids. Germline V gene data show CDR1 as KGHSH and CDR2 as LQKENI. The CDR3 nucleotides read TGTGCCAGCTCACCCTTCTGGGAGAATGAGCAGTTCTTC. Its translation: CASSPFWENEQFF.

The chain carries TRBV11-2 and TRBJ2-7; TRBD1 matches at 9 bases. Germline values: CDR1 SGHAT, CDR2 FQNNGV. CDR3 length: 14 residues. The V segment lost 5 bases and the J segment 2 bases; nucleotides outside the gene matches: 4. The CDR3, as DNA: TGTGCCAGCAGCGGGAGGACAGGGGCCTACGAGCAGTACTTC. Its translation: CASSGRTGAYEQYF.

The V gene is TRBV27, the J gene TRBJ2-7; 7 nucleotides match TRBD2. V dropped 6 bases and J dropped 3; count of bases not matched to a gene: 8. This CDR3 region has 14 residues. Germline assignment: CDR1 MNHEY and CDR2 SMNVEV (reference sequence). DNA for the CDR3: TGTGCCAGCAGCCCCGGGACTACAATCTACGAGCAGTACTTC. It translates to CASSPGTTIYEQYF.